This T cell receptor beta chain is drawn from a study of cytomegalovirus exposure and HLA in healthy donors (dated by TCRdb to 2016 to 2017). Context from the whole study: In an earlier analysis of roughly 500 of the donors, 276 Gb of sequence data and 100 million or so unique TCR beta sequences from 180 million or so T cells were reported. Donor age, sex, ethnicity and CMV serostatus were compiled together with the repertoire data. A later genetic analysis used genome-wide SNP genotypes for about three fifths of the 666 donors, treating that subset as a discovery cohort. The number of typed donors differed by locus: about 629-630 for A, B, C, DRB1 and DQB1; some 500 for DQA1; approximately 610 for DPA1; and some 450 for DPB1. Four to six DR-DQ haplotypes were handled as single units for association and clustering, since linkage in the cohort was strong. The study was designed to test whether signatures of past pathogen exposure could be identified by cataloging public T cell receptors. On average, roughly 240,000 unique TCR beta nucleotide sequences were sequenced per donor among a few hundred genotyped donors of the cohort, with roughly 20% of those sequences being non-productive. The study profiled the T cell repertoires of 500 to 800 subjects by immunosequencing and related them to cytomegalovirus serostatus. To decide whether each TCR beta V gene segment behaved as functional or pseudogenic, an earlier analysis of some 540 of the donors relied on high-throughput TCR beta sequencing. A later analysis re-examined previously published TCR beta repertoires from hundreds of donors and added high-resolution HLA genotyping to investigate patterns of TCR occurrence. Of the roughly 400 genotyped donors, about 80% fell in the genetic ancestry cluster associated with self-reported Caucasian donors. All discovery cohort repertoires had been generated using a single sequencing platform. A separate validation cohort of over a hundred different subjects was used in addition to the roughly 670-subject first cohort. An early release that covered roughly 600 HLA-typed donors contained approximately 300 gigabases of sequencing data and tens of millions of unique TCR sequences. In the later analysis, no new phenotypic data were used to find candidate immune exposures; instead, reliance was placed on TCR beta sequences and their occurrence across donors. The study combined high-throughput TCR immunosequencing, statistical association of individual TCRs with disease status, and machine learning to predict cytomegalovirus infection status. Class I and class II HLA loci were covered by the typing at four-digit resolution. General findings and caveats noted by the study authors: The cohort was sequenced for TCR beta chains only, and without alpha or paired-chain data the features that could be detected were limited. Correlated functional status among segregating V segments might be attributable to linkage disequilibrium, but an unknown experimental factor could not be ruled out. In the study, approximately 160 TCR beta chains were listed as associated with cytomegalovirus. Because HLA typing was unavailable for some donors at each locus, only the typed subset was used in association tests. The classifier was reported to diagnose cytomegalovirus status with high specificity and sensitivity in both the original and validation cohorts. CMV serostatus was the only immune exposure information available for the cohort. A cluster of highly shared sequence variants was judged likely to represent a technical artifact of the sequencing pipeline. A further reported finding was that TCR beta sequences accurately predicted the HLA-A and HLA-B alleles for most subjects in the first cohort. The authors suggested that the approach could potentially be extended to other disease states and immunological phenotypes. Some IMGT-functional V segments, including TRBV6-2 and TRBV6-3, could not be distinguished by the 87-base-pair reads and were therefore excluded. An association between a missense DCLRE1C variant and V-gene and J-gene trimming of TCR beta chains was found in a later genetic analysis and replicated in an independent cohort. Across donors, most TCR sequences were observed very rarely, whereas some public TCRs were present in many individuals. According to a later analysis, parvovirus B19, influenza, CMV and Epstein-Barr virus appeared linked to several top co-occurrence clusters. A later analysis found that TCR association rates varied across HLA loci, with DRB1 alleles showing the most associated TCRs and HLA-C alleles the fewest. Because counts were too low, seventeen rarely observed V segments, including chromosome 9 orphons, were excluded from the earlier analysis of several hundred of the donors. A few of the identified cytomegalovirus-associated TCR beta chains were confirmed in vitro to be specific for cytomegalovirus antigens. Roughly uniform sequencing depth across donors was assumed in presence/absence analyses, although this assumption may not hold. A later analysis found that HLA-associated TCR beta chains were more clonally expanded and had lower generation probabilities than equally common non-associated chains. Strong co-occurrence of HLA alleles, especially DR and DQ, made assigning TCR associations to individual alleles difficult. According to a later genetic analysis, donors in an Asian-associated ancestry cluster had fewer N-insertions in productive TCRs than the roughly 670-donor mean. In an earlier analysis of approximately 590 of the donors, most TCR beta V segments were observed in productive rearrangements about 87% or about 30% of the time, broadly matching IMGT annotations. Specific HLA alleles were associated with 15,000 to 20,000 TCR beta sequences at a false discovery rate of 0.05 in a later analysis. A later analysis found that most CMV-associated TCR beta chains appeared HLA-restricted, with HLA associations seemingly driven largely by CMV exposure.

Library method: the immunoSEQ multiplex PCR assay. For the multiplex PCR, a mixture combining 60 forward primers for TCR Vbeta segments and 13 reverse primers for TCR Jbeta segments was used. Amplification of the CDR3 region of rearranged TCR beta genes was performed with a multiplex PCR assay on genomic DNA. The Illumina HiSeq System was used to sequence the amplified TCR beta libraries as 87-base-pair reads. The paper's processing steps were these. Across the 500 to 750 repertoires, a later analysis counted 80 million or so unique TCR beta chains, about 10 million of which were shared by at least two donors. Raw reads were error-corrected and collapsed into unique sequences by a nearest-neighbor algorithm in which closely related sequences were merged to remove PCR and sequencing errors. To assign V, D and J gene segments, CDR3 sequences were aligned to IMGT reference sequences. For a sequence to be retained, at least a six-nucleotide match to both a V gene segment and a J gene segment was required. Rearrangements were classified as productive when the CDR3 lacked stop codons and remained in frame with V and J, and all other rearrangements were classified as non-productive. Following IMGT convention, CDR3 was defined as the stretch from the second conserved V-encoded cysteine up to the conserved J-encoded phenylalanine. Sequences without an unambiguous match to a single V gene segment were excluded from the earlier analysis of about 600 of the donors. An earlier analysis of a few hundred of the donors classified V segments as functional when productive rearrangements were above 56.7% and as segregating when the standard deviation between donors was above 5%. A statistical classification framework was built to diagnose cytomegalovirus status from the catalog of TCR beta chain sequences. A later analysis assigned V and J genes by comparing TCR nucleotide sequences with IMGT/GENE-DB human TR gene sequences. The TCRdist pipeline was used in a later analysis to assign CDR3 sequences and most-parsimonious VDJ recombination scenarios. In a later analysis, every TCR beta chain was defined by the combination of its CDR3 amino acid sequence and its V-gene family, and reads without a unique V-gene family were dropped. To address suspected cross-contamination and a sequencing artifact, a later analysis removed 592 highly shared, low-generation-probability nucleotide sequences. In a later analysis, a clonal expansion index for each public chain was calculated from normalized within-repertoire ranks of inferred template counts. In a later analysis, generation probabilities were computed with a VDJ recombination model fitted to out-of-frame rearrangements, and the resulting probabilities were checked against IGoR. Hypergeometric tests were used in a later analysis to score TCR-TCR, TCR-HLA and TCR-CMV co-occurrence, with a repertoire-size bias correction applied to the TCR pairs. A later analysis estimated false discovery rates by permuting HLA or CMV assignments 20 times. A later analysis grouped co-occurring TCRs with DBSCAN, adding TCRdist sequence similarity when clustering within HLA-allele-positive subsets. Co-occurrence clustering excluded repertoires with fewer than 30,000 or more than 120,000 public chains, plus five with anomalous nucleotide sharing. TCRdb's version of the immuneACCESS table is confined to in-frame rearrangements and falls short of the full clone set. An unresolved V gene accounts for under half of the shortfall where checked; the remainder is of unknown origin. V, J and clone size are those of that table, while D and trimming were read from the DNA. Recorded for this sample are 150,000 to 200,000 clones; roughly 80% of them occurred a single time. Around 1.3% of the sample goes to the ten largest clones.

A remark on this clone: Its antigen is currently not known. Base quality data are lacking; no much larger clone is found one base away.

Trimming takes 4 bases off V and 1 base off J; junction bases not matched to a gene: 4. The CDR3 starts with the cysteine, ends with the phenylalanine, and has 16 residues. Only CDR3 DNA is held: 48 bases, read in frame from base 1. The germline V gene gives CDR1 as SGHDN and CDR2 as FVKESK. The cohort was made up of 666 healthy bone marrow donors. At the time of sampling, every cohort member was nominally healthy, though immune exposures that went unrecorded were likely present. The donor was CMV seropositive and was included in the group of about 290 seropositive cohort members. Each donor provided a peripheral blood sample, and peripheral blood mononuclear cells were used for TCR beta sequencing. The Qiagen DNeasy Blood Extraction Kit was used to extract genomic DNA from the blood cell samples.

The clonotype originates from a man aged 45-60 years in good health and CMV-seropositive. The chain joins TRBV14 to TRBJ2-3; the central 11 bases match TRBD2. Sequencing was performed on PBMCs. The DNA sequence is as follows: TGTGCCAGCAGCCCTAGACTAGCGGGGCGCACAGATACGCAGTATTTT. Translated, it gives CASSPRLAGRTDTQYF.